This TCR beta chain is drawn from a study of a mutant IDH1 vaccine in newly diagnosed glioma. Background on the study: Of the patients given treatment, approximately 60% were male and about 40% were female, and a mean age of about 40 years was recorded. Radiotherapy, temozolomide, or both had been given previously, and both were given to most.

Time point specified: week 35, safety follow-up. In every dose of vaccine, 300 ug of mutant IDH1 20-mer peptide was given alongside topical imiquimod. The protocol was immunoSEQ multiplex PCR, while the TCRdb copy is restricted to in-frame clones and leaves out a portion. This sample has about 50,000 clones, with almost 95% found just once. Note on this clone: The antigen is unknown.

J was trimmed by 6 bases and V by 5 bases; bases with no gene match: 8. The germline V gene has CDR1 MNHEY and CDR2 SMNVEV (reference sequence). This CDR3 is built from 15 residues. The chain joins TRBV27 to TRBJ2-4, with TRBD1 matching 9 bases. The TCR sequence derives from a man aged 45 to 65 with glioma. Specimen: PBMCs, collected from a glioma patient whose treatment included an IDH1 peptide vaccine. The CDR3 DNA follows: TGTGCCAGCAGTCCGGACAGGGGATGGGGAAACATTCAGTACTTC. Protein product: CASSPDRGWGNIQYF.